This TCR beta chain was profiled in a study of T cells in localized non-small cell lung cancer. Study conclusions and caveats: Among blood samples, higher T cell density accompanied longer overall survival. Uninvolved adjacent lung showed peak T cell clonality, exceeding tumor. Heterogeneity remains possible, as sequencing covered one tumor region only.

CDR3 length equals 14 residues. The V gene lost 2 bases and the J gene lost 2 bases, with 9 bases spanning the gap. Per the germline V gene, CDR1 is SGHNT and CDR2 is YYREEE (reference sequence). Profiled with immunoSEQ multiplex PCR; TCRdb holds only in-frame clones, not every one. The data hold more than 20,000 clones, with approximately 87% observed a single time. For this clone: Its antigen is undetermined.

The sequence derives from a woman aged 35-75 years with stage II squamous cell lung carcinoma. The specimen comprised PBMCs, sampled before any cancer treatment. The chain couples TRBV5-4 to TRBJ2-3; weak D call: TRBD2 (7 bases). The CDR3 DNA sequence: TGTGCCAGCAGCTTAGCGGGACACACAGATACGCAGTATTTT. Protein sequence: CASSLAGHTDTQYF.